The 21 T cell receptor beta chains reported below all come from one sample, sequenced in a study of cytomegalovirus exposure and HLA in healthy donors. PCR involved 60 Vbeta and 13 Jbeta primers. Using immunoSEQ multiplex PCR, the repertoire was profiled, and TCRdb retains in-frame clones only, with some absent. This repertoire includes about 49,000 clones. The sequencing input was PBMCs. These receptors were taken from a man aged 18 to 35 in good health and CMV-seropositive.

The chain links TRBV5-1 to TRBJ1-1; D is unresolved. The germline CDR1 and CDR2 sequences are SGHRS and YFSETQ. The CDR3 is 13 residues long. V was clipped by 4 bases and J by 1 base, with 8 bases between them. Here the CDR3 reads CASSQDTNTEAFF. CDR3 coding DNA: TGCGCCAGCAGCCAAGACACGAACACTGAAGCTTTCTTT.

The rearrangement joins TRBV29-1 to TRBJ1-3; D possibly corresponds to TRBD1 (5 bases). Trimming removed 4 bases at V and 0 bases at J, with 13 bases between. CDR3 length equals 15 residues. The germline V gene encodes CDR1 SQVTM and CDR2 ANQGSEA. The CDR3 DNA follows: TGCAGCGTTGGGTTCCAGGGTAGCTCTGGAAACACCATATATTTT. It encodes CSVGFQGSSGNTIYF.

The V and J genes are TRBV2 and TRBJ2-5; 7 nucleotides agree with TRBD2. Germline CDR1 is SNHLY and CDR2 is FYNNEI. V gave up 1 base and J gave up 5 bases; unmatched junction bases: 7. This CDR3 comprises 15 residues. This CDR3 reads CASSEDRGSGETQYF. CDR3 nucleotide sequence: TGTGCCAGCAGTGAAGATCGCGGGAGCGGGGAGACCCAGTACTTC.

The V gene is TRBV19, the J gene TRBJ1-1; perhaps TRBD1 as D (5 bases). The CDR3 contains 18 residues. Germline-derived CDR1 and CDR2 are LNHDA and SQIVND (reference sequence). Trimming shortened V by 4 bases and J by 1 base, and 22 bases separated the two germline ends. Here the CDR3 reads CASSTSFGRAEGNTEAFF. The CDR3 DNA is TGTGCCAGTAGTACCTCCTTTGGCAGGGCTGAAGGGAACACTGAAGCTTTCTTT.

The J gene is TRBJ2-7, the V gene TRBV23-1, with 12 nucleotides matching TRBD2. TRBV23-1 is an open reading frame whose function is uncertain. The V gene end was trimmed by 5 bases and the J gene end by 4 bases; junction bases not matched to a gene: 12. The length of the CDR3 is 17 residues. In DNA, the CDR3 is TGCGCCAGCAGTTACACCCCTAGCGGGAGGGCTGAATACGAGCAGTACTTC. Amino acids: CASSYTPSGRAEYEQYF.

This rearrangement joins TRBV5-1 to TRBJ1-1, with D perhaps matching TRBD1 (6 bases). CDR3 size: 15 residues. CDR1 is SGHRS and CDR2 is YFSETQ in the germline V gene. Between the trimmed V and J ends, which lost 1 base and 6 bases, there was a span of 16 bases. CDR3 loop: CASSLLWQGSAEAFF. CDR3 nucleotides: TGCGCCAGCAGCTTGCTTTGGCAGGGGTCAGCTGAAGCTTTCTTT.

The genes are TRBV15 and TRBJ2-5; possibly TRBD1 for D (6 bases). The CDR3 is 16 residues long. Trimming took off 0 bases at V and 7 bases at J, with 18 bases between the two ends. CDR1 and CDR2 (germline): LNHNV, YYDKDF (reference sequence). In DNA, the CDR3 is TGTGCCACCAGCAGAGATGGGACACAAAATATTGGGACCCAGTACTTC. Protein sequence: CATSRDGTQNIGTQYF.

The CDR3 DNA follows: TGTGCCAGCAGCGTAGACTTAACGGGTTCACCCCTCCACTTT. Encoded protein: CASSVDLTGSPLHF. The chain recombines TRBV9 with TRBJ1-6; D uncertain. This CDR3 contains 14 residues. CDR1 and CDR2 (germline): SGDLS, YYNGEE. V shed 0 bases and J shed 9 bases, with 10 bases lying between them.

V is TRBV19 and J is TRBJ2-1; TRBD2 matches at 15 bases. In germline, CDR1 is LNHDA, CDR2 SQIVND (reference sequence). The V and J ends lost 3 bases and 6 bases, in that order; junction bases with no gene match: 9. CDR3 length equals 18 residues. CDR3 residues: CASSMVGLAGGRVNEQFF. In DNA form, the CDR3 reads TGTGCCAGTAGTATGGTTGGACTAGCGGGAGGGCGAGTCAATGAGCAGTTCTTC.

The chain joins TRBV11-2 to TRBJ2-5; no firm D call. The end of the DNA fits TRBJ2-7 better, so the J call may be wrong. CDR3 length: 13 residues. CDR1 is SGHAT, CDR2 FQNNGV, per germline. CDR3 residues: CASSLAGTYEQYF. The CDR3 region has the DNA TGTGCCAGCAGCTTAGCGGGTACCTACGAGCAGTACTTC.

The DNA for the CDR3 is TGTGCCACCGCCCCCCGTGACAATACTAATGAAAAACTGTTTTTT. Translated, it gives CATAPRDNTNEKLFF. The chain joins TRBV27 to TRBJ1-4; D gene ambiguous. CDR1 MNHEY and CDR2 SMNVEV come from the germline V gene (reference sequence). This CDR3 comprises 15 residues. V was pared by 10 bases and J by 2 bases, with 17 bases between.

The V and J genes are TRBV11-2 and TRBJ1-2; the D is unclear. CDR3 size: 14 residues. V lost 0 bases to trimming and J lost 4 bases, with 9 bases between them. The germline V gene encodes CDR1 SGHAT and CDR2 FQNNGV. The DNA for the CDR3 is TGTGCCAGCAGCTTAGACCGTCGGGGCTATGGCTACACCTTC. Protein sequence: CASSLDRRGYGYTF. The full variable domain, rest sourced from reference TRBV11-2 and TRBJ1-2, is EAGVAQSPRYKIIEKRQSVAFWCNPISGHATLYWYQQILGQGPKLLIQFQNNGVVDDSQLPKDRFSAERLKGVDSTLKIQPAKLEDSAVYLCASSLDRRGYGYTFGSGTRLTVV.

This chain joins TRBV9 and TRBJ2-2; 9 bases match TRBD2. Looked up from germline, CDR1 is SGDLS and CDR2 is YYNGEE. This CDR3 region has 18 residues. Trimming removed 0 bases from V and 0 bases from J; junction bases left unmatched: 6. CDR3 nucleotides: TGTGCCAGCAGCGTAGTCCAACTAGCGGGTTCGAACACCGGGGAGCTGTTTTTT. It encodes CASSVVQLAGSNTGELFF.

CDR3 nucleotide sequence: TGTGCCAGCAGGACCCGACAGGGAAGTAACAATGAGCAGTTCTTC. Amino acids: CASRTRQGSNNEQFF. The chain has TRBV6-1 and TRBJ2-1, with 7 bases fitting TRBD1. The ends lost 6 bases at V and 5 bases at J; junction bases unmatched: 10. The length of the CDR3 is 15 residues. Germline assignment: CDR1 MNHNS and CDR2 SASEGT.

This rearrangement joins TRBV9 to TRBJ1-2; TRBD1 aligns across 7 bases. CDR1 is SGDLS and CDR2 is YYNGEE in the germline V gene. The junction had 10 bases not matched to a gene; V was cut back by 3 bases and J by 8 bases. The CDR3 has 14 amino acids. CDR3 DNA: TGTGCCAGCAGCGGGAGGGGGCAGGCGTCAGGCTACACCTTC. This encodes CASSGRGQASGYTF.

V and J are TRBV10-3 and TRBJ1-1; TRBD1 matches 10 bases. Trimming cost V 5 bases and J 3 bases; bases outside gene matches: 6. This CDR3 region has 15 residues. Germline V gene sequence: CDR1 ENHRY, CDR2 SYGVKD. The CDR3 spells CAISPTGGLDTEAFF. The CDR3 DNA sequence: TGTGCCATCAGTCCGACAGGGGGCTTAGACACTGAAGCTTTCTTT.

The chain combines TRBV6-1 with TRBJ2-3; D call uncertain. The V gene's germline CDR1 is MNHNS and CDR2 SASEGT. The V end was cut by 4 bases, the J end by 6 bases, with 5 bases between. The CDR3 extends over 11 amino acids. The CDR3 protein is CASSVRDTQYF. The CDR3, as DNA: TGTGCCAGCAGTGTGAGGGATACGCAGTATTTT.

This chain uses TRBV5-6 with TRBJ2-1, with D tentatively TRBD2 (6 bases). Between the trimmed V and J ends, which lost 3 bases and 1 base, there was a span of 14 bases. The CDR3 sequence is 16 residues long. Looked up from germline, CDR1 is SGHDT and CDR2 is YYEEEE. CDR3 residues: CASSSLRERSYNEQFF. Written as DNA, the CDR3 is TGTGCCAGCAGCTCTCTCCGGGAGCGATCCTACAATGAGCAGTTCTTC.

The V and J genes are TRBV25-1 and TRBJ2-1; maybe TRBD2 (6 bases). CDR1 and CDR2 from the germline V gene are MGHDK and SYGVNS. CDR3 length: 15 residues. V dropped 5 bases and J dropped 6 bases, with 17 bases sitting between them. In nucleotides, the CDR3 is TGTGCCAGCAGTACCGCCAGAGACGGGGGCAATGAGCAGTTCTTC. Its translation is CASSTARDGGNEQFF.

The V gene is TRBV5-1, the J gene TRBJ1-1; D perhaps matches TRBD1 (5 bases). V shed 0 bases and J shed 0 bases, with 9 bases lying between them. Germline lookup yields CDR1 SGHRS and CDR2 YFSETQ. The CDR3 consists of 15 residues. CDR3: CASSLGGALNTEAFF. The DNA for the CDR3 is TGCGCCAGCAGCTTGGGCGGGGCCCTGAACACTGAAGCTTTCTTT.

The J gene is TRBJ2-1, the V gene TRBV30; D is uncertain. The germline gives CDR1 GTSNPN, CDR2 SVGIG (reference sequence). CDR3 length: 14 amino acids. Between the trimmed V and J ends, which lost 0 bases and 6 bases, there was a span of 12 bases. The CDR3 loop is CAWSVLSGPNEQFF. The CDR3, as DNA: TGTGCCTGGAGTGTACTAAGTGGTCCCAATGAGCAGTTCTTC.